This TCR beta chain came from a study of blood T cell repertoires in COVID-19. Study in general: The analysed material was cDNA or gDNA that came from T cells, B-cell-depleted T cells, or PBMCs.

Original analysis: Counts of nucleated cells, estimated from reference gene primer amplification, were obtained. TCRdb's copy holds only in-frame clones and misses some; the assay was immunoSEQ multiplex PCR. The D gene and trimming were derived from the DNA, and the V and J assignments and clone size from that table. The sample consists of about 94,000 clones, roughly four fifths of them appearing once. Trimming took 5 bases from V and 1 from J, leaving 15 bases between them. CDR1 and CDR2 from the germline V gene are SGHDT and YYEEEE. The CDR3 covers 15 residues. The sample taken for sequencing was peripheral blood. This clonotype was sampled from a man aged 55-75 years with acute or convalescent COVID-19. The J gene is TRBJ2-5, the V gene TRBV5-6; no reliable D call. The CDR3 DNA reads TGTGCCAGCAGTCTAGGTGGGTTGTCCCAAGAGACCCAGTACTTC. Translated: CASSLGGLSQETQYF.